The entry below describes one TCR beta chain. Original data processing: Nucleated cell number was recorded as an estimate derived from reference gene primer amplification. Profiled with immunoSEQ multiplex PCR; TCRdb holds only in-frame clones, not every one. The D gene and trimming were derived from the DNA, and the V and J assignments and clone size from that table. The profile shows a few hundred thousand clones, 70% to 90% of them singletons. Individuals drawn from approximately 26 US areas were roughly 18 to 100 years old. Cohorts were assigned according to the clinical history that participants reported. The data derive from a study of blood T cell repertoires in COVID-19. The overall study: T cells, B-cell-depleted T cells, or PBMCs supplied cDNA or gDNA.

V was clipped by 5 bases and J by 7 bases, with 24 bases between them. Germline loops: CDR1 SGDLS, CDR2 YYNGEE. The CDR3 sequence is 16 residues long. The sequenced sample was PBMCs or T cells enriched from blood (not recorded which). This receptor was identified in a woman aged 50 to 60 who had been exposed to COVID-19. V usage is TRBV9 and J usage is TRBJ1-2; a possible D gene is TRBD1 (6 bases). Here the CDR3 reads CASSSRSGVRAGGYTF. In DNA, the CDR3 is TGTGCCAGCAGTTCTAGATCAGGGGTGAGGGCCGGTGGCTACACCTTC.